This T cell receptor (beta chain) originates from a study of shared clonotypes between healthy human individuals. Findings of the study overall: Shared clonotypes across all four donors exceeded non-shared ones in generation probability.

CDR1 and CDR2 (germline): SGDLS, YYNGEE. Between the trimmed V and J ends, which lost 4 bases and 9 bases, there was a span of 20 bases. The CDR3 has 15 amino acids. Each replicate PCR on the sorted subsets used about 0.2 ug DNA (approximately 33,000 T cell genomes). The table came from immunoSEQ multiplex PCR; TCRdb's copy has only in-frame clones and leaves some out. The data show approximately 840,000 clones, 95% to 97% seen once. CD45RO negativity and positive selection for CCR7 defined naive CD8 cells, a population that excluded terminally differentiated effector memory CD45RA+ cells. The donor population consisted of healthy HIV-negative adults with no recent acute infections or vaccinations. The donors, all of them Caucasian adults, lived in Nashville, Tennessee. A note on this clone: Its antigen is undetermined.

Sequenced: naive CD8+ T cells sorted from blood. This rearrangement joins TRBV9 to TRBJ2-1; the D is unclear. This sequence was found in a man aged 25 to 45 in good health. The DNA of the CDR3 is TGTGCCAGCAGCCCCACCGGTTCTGGATCGGTTGAGCAGTTCTTC. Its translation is CASSPTGSGSVEQFF.